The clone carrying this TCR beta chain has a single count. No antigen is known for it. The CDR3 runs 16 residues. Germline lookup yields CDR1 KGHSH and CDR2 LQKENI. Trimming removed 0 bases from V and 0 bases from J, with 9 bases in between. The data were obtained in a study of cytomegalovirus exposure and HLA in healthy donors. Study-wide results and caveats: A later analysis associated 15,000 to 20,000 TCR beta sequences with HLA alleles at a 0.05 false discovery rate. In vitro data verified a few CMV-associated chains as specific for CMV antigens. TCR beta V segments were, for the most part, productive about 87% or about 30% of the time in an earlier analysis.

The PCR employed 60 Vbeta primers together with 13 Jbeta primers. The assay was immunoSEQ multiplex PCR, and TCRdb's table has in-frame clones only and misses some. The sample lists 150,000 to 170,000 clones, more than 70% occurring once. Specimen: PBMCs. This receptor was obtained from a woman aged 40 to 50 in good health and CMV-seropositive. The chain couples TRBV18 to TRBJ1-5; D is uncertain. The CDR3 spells CASSPPGVYSNQPQHF. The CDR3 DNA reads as TGTGCCAGCTCACCACCCGGAGTTTATAGCAATCAGCCCCAGCATTTT.